This T cell receptor (beta chain) originates from a study of blood T cells in healthy people across ages. V dropped 5 bases and J dropped 1 base, with 12 bases sitting between them. The CDR3 length is 14 residues. Germline-derived CDR1 and CDR2 are SGHRS and YFSETQ. The use of a sample-barcoded 5' primer and a J-beta primer mix characterized a second PCR of roughly 6 to 11 cycles. TCRdb used MiXCR to reprocess the 5' RACE reads, holding one entry per CDR3 protein. The repertoire holds around 1.5 million distinct CDR3 sequences, with roughly 40% as singletons. The genes are TRBV5-1 and TRBJ2-5; perhaps TRBD1 as D (6 bases). Sequenced: blood. The sequence was obtained from a woman between 18 and 29 years old in good health. The CDR3 protein is CASSRQDPQETQYF. For the CDR3, the DNA is TGCGCCAGCAGTCGACAGGACCCCCAAGAGACCCAGTACTTC.